A selection of T cell receptor beta chains follows, all from one sample in a study of T-cell memory formation after mild COVID-19. Using its own MiXCR run on the 5' RACE reads, TCRdb lists one record per CDR3 protein. The table has about 130,000 distinct CDR3 sequences, more than 15% seen once. Material: PBMCs or a T cell subset sorted from them (not recorded which). These receptor sequences come from an adult woman who had mild COVID-19 (a few samples of this study predate the infection). Cell type and time point are not known. Each CDR3 is given with its conserved first and last residue. Fields, in order: J gene, V gene, clone size, D gene, CDR3 protein, CDR3 DNA. A D gene is named only where the DNA matches it firmly. Size is stated for part of the rows, as once, few or many counts, or as a class when the clone is expanded.

TRBJ2-5 | TRBV10-3 | - | - | CAISAFGTQYF | TGTGCCATCAGTGCCTTTGGGACCCAGTACTTC
TRBJ2-5 | TRBV2 | - | - | CASSESPSEQVQYF | TGTGCCAGCAGTGAGTCCCCTTCGGAGCAGGTCCAGTACTTC
TRBJ2-3 | TRBV29-1 | few | TRBD2 | CSVEDRGLAGVVHTQYF | TGCAGCGTTGAAGATCGCGGACTAGCGGGAGTGGTTCATACGCAGTATTTT
TRBJ2-1 | TRBV9 | few | TRBD2 | CASSVASSGAYNEQFF | TGTGCCAGCAGCGTAGCTAGTAGCGGGGCGTACAATGAGCAGTTCTTC
TRBJ2-2 | TRBV3-1 | - | - | CASSPTGGELFF | TGTGCCAGCAGCCCTACCGGAGGGGAGCTGTTTTTT
TRBJ2-1 | TRBV7-6 | - | - | CVQGGWNEQFF | TGCGTACAGGGCGGATGGAATGAGCAGTTCTTC
TRBJ2-7 | TRBV6-2/TRBV6-3 | - | TRBD2 | CASSPILAGLNEQYF | TGTGCCAGCAGCCCCATCCTAGCGGGGCTCAACGAGCAGTACTTC
TRBJ2-7 | TRBV18 | few | TRBD2 | CASSPAGGHNEQYF | TGTGCCAGCTCACCGGCGGGGGGGCATAACGAGCAGTACTTC
TRBJ2-2 | TRBV11-3 | - | TRBD2 | CASSDPGTSGTFNTGELFF | TGTGCCAGCAGCGACCCCGGGACTAGCGGGACATTCAACACCGGGGAGCTGTTTTTT
TRBJ2-7 | TRBV29-1 | few | - | CSVTWTAYEQYF | TGCAGCGTCACATGGACAGCTTACGAGCAGTACTTC
TRBJ2-2 | TRBV29-1 | once | - | CSAISENTGELFF | TGCAGCGCTATCTCGGAGAACACCGGGGAGCTGTTTTTT
TRBJ2-5 | TRBV29-1 | few | - | CSVETQSHGTQYF | TGCAGCGTTGAGACACAGTCTCACGGGACCCAGTACTTC
TRBJ2-1 | TRBV6-6 | few | - | CASSYPQRSGEQFF | TGTGCCAGCAGTTACCCCCAACGGAGCGGTGAGCAGTTCTTC
TRBJ2-5 | TRBV5-1 | - | - | CASSLAARQETQYF | TGCGCCAGCAGCTTGGCGGCCAGGCAAGAGACCCAGTACTTC
TRBJ2-7 | TRBV29-1 | - | - | CSVEKDDEQYF | TGCAGCGTTGAAAAAGATGACGAGCAGTACTTC
TRBJ2-1 | TRBV7-9 | few | TRBD2 | CASPSASGESYNEQFF | TGTGCCAGTCCTTCGGCTAGCGGGGAATCCTACAATGAGCAGTTCTTC
TRBJ1-2 | TRBV4-1 | - | TRBD1 | CASSSYRTGALGYTF | TGCGCCAGCAGCTCATACCGGACAGGCGCATTAGGCTACACCTTC